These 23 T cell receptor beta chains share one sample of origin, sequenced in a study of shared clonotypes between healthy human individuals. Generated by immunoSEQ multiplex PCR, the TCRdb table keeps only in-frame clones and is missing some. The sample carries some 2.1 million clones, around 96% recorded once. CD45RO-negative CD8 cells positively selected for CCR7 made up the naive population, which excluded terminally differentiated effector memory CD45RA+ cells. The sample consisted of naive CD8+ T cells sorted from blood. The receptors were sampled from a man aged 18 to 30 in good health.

DNA of the CDR3: TGTGCCAGCAGCCCCGGACAGGGGGCCGGCGAGCAGTACTTC. This translates into CASSPGQGAGEQYF. The V call is TRBV13, the J call TRBJ2-7; TRBD1 aligns across 11 bases. Germline assignment: CDR1 PRHDT and CDR2 FYEKMQ (reference sequence). There are 14 residues in the CDR3. V dropped 5 bases and J dropped 6; count of bases not matched to a gene: 6.

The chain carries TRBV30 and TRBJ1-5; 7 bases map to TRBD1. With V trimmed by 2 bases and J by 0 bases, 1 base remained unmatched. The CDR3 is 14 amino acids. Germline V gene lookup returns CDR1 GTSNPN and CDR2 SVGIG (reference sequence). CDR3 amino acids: CAWSRGHSNQPQHF. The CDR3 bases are TGTGCCTGGAGTAGGGGGCATAGCAATCAGCCCCAGCATTTT.

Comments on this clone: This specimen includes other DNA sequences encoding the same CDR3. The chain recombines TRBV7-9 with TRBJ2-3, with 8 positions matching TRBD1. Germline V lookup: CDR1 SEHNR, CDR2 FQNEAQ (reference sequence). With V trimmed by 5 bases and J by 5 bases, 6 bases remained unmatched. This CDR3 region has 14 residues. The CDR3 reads CASSPGQGLDTQYF. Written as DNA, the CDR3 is TGTGCCAGCAGCCCAGGACAGGGTTTAGATACGCAGTATTTT.

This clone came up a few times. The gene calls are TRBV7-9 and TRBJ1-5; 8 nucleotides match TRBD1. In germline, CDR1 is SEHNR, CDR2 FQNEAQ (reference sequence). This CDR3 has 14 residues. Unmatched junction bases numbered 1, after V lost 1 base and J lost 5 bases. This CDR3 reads CASSLGTGHQPQHF. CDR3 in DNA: TGTGCCAGCAGCTTAGGGACAGGGCATCAGCCCCAGCATTTT.

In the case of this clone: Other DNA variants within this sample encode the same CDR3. The DNA of the CDR3 is TGTGCCAGCAGTCCGGTGGGAGGGTCCGGAAACACCATATATTTT. This gives the protein CASSPVGGSGNTIYF. The J gene is TRBJ1-3, the V gene TRBV28, with D uncertain. CDR3 size: 15 residues. The V end lost 5 bases, the J end lost 4 bases, and 15 bases lay between the germline ends. CDR1 and CDR2 from the germline V gene are MDHEN and SYDVKM.

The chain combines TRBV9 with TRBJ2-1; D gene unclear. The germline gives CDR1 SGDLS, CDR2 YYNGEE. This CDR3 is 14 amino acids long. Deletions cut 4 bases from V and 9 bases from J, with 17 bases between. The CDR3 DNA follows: TGTGCCAGCAGCCCCGGCGGCCTCTCGGGTGAGCAGTTCTTC. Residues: CASSPGGLSGEQFF.

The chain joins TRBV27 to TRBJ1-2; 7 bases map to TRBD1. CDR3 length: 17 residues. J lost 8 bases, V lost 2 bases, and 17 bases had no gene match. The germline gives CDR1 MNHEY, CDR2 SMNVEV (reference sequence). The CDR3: CASSLIRGGGNERGYTF. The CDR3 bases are TGTGCCAGCAGTTTAATTCGTGGAGGGGGCAACGAGAGGGGCTACACCTTC.

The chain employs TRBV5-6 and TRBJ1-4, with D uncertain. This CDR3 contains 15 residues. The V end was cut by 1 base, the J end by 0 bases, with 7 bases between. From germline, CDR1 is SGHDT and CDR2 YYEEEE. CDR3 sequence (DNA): TGTGCCAGCAGCTTGTATCAAGCAACTAATGAAAAACTGTTTTTT. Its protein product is CASSLYQATNEKLFF.

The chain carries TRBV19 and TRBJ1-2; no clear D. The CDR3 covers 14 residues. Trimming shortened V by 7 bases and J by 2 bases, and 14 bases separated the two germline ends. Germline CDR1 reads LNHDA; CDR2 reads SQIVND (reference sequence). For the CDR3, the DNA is TGTGCCAGTATTAGGCCACCCGAGAACTATGGCTACACCTTC. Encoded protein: CASIRPPENYGYTF.

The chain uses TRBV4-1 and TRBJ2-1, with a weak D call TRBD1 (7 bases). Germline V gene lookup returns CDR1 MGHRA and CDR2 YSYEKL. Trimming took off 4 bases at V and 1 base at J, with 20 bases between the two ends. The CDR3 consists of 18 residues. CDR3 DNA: TGCGCCAGCAGCCGAGGAAACCTGCGGGACAGTTCCTACAATGAGCAGTTCTTC. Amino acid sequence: CASSRGNLRDSSYNEQFF.

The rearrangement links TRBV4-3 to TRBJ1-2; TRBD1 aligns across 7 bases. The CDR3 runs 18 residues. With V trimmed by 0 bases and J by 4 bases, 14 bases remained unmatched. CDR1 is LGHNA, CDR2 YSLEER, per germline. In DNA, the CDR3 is TGCGCCAGCAGCCAAGATATCGGTGGACAGGATTTAGTCTATGGCTACACCTTC. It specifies CASSQDIGGQDLVYGYTF.

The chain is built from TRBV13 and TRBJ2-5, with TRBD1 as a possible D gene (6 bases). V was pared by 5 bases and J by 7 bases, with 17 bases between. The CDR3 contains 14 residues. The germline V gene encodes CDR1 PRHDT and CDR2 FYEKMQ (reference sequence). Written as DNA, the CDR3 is TGTGCCAGCAGCACCGAACAGGGCGGTACGACCCAGTACTTC. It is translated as CASSTEQGGTTQYF.

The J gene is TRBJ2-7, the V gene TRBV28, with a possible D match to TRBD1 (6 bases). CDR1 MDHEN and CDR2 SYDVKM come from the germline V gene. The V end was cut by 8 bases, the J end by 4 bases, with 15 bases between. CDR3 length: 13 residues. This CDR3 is CASGIGGWYEQYF. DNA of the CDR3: TGTGCCAGCGGTATTGGGGGCTGGTACGAGCAGTACTTC.

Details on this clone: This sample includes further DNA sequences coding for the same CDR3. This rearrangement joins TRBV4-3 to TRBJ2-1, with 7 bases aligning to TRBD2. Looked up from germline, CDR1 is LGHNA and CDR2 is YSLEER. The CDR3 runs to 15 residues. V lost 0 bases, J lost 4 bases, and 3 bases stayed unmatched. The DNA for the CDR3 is TGCGCCAGCAGCCAAGATGCGGGAGTGTACAATGAGCAGTTCTTC. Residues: CASSQDAGVYNEQFF.

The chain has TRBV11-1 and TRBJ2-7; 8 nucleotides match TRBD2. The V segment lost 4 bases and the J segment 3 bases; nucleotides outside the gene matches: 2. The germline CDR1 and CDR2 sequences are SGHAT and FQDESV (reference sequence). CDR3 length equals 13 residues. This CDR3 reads CASSSGTSYEQYF. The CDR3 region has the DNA TGTGCCAGCAGCTCCGGGACTAGCTACGAGCAGTACTTC.

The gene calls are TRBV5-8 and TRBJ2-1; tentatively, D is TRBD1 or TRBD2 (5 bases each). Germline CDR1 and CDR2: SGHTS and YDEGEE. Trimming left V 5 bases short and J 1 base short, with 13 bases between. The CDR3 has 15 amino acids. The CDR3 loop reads CASRFRDPSYNEQFF. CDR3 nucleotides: TGTGCCAGCAGATTCCGGGACCCATCCTACAATGAGCAGTTCTTC.

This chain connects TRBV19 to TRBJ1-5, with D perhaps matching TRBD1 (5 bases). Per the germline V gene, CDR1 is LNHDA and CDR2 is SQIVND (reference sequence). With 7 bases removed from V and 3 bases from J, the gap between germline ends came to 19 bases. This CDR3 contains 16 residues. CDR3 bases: TGTGCCAGTACCCCACCCGTACAGGCAATCAATCAGCCCCAGCATTTT. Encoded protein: CASTPPVQAINQPQHF.

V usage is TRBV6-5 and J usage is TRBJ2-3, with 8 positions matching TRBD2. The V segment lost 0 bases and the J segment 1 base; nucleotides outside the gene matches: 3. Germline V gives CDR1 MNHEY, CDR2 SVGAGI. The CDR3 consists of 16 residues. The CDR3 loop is CASSYSLAGRTDTQYF. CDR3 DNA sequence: TGTGCCAGCAGTTACTCTCTAGCGGGCCGCACAGATACGCAGTATTTT.

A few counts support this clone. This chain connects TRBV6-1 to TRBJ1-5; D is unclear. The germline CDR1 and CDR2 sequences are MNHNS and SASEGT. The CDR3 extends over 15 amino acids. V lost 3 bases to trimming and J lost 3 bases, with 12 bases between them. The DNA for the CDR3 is TGTGCCAGCAGTGAGGAGGCAGATTACAATCAGCCCCAGCATTTT. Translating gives CASSEEADYNQPQHF.

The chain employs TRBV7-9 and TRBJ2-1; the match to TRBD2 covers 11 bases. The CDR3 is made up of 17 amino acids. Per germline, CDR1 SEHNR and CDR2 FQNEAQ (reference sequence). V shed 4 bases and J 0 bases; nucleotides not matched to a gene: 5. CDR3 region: CASSSSSGGFSYNEQFF. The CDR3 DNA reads TGTGCCAGCAGCTCCTCTAGCGGGGGGTTCTCCTACAATGAGCAGTTCTTC.

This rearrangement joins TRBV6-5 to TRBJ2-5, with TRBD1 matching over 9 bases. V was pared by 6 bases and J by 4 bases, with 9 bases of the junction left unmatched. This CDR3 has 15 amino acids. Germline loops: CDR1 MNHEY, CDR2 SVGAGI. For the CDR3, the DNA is TGTGCCAGCAGGGAGAATACAGGGGGCGGAGAGACCCAGTACTTC. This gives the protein CASRENTGGGETQYF.

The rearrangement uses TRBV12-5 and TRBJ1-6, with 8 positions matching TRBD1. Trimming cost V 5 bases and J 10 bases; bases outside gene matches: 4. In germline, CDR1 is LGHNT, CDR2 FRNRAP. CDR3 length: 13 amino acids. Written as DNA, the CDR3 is TGTGCTAGTGGTGTGACAGGGGACTCACCCCTCCACTTT. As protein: CASGVTGDSPLHF.

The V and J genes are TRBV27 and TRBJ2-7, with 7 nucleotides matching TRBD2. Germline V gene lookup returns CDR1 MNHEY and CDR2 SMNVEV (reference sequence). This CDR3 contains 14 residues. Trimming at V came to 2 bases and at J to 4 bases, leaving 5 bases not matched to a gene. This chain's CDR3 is CASSLVGGRYEQYF. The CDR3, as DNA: TGTGCCAGCAGTTTAGTGGGAGGGCGGTACGAGCAGTACTTC.